This T cell receptor (beta chain) was observed in a study of shared clonotypes between healthy human individuals. Study-wide points: Sharing across a handful of donors was seen in around 5% of naive CD4 clonotypes. Rarefaction showed sorted-subset sequencing was incomplete despite large depth.

In the sorted-subset replicate PCRs, 200 ng DNA, 25,000 to 30,000 T cell genomes, was used. The data were produced by immunoSEQ multiplex PCR, yet TCRdb's version contains in-frame clones alone and is incomplete. This sample has roughly 2,000,000 clones; about 95% occur once, and the top ten carry 1% to 1.5%. A word on this clone: Its antigen remains unidentified.

V was trimmed by 3 bases and J by 7 bases, leaving 13 bases between them. The V gene's germline CDR1 is MDHEN and CDR2 SYDVKM. CDR3 length equals 13 residues. The naive CD8 subset, CD45RO-negative cells positively selected for CCR7, excluded terminally differentiated effector memory CD45RA+ cells. None of the donors, who were healthy HIV-negative adults, had recently had acute infections or vaccinations. The sample was naive CD8+ T cells sorted from blood. This chain connects TRBV28 to TRBJ2-7; D gene ambiguous. The sequence was obtained from a man between 18 and 35 years old in good health. CDR3 amino acids: CASSLTFREEQYF. The CDR3 DNA follows: TGTGCCAGCAGTTTGACTTTCCGAGAAGAGCAGTACTTC. The variable domain in full, completed from reference TRBV28 and TRBJ2-7, reads DVKVTQSSRYLVKRTGEKVFLECVQDMDHENMFWYRQDPGLGLRLIYFSYDVKMKEKGDIPEGYSVSREKKERFSLILESASTNQTSMYLCASSLTFREEQYFGPGTRLTVT.